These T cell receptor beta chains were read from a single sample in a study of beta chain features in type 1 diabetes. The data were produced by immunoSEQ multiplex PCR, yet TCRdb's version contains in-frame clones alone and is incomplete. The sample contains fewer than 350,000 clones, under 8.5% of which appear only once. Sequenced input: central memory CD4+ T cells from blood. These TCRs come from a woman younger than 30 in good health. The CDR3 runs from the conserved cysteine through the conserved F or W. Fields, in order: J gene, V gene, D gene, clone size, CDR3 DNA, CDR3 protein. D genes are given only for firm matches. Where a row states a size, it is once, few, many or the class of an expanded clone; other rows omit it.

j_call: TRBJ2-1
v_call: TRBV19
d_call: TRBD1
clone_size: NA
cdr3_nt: TGTGCCAGTAGTAAGACAGGGATGCAGTTCTTC
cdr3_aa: CASSKTGMQFF

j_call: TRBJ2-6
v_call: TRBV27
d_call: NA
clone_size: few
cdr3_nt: TGTGCCAGCAGGGAAGGTGGCTCTGGGGCCAACGTCCTGACTTTC
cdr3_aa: CASREGGSGANVLTF

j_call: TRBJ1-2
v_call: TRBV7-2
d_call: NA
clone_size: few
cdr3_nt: TGTGCCAGCAGCTTAGTTCCGCTATCGAATGGCTACACCTTC
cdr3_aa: CASSLVPLSNGYTF

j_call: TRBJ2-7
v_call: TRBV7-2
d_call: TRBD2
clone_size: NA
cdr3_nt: TGTGCCAGCAGTCAGCTAGCGGGGTCCTACGAGCAGTACTTC
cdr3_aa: CASSQLAGSYEQYF

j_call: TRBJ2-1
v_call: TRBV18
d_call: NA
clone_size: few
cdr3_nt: TGTGCCAGCTCACCAATGAGCCAGGCCGGTGAGCAGTTCTTC
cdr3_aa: CASSPMSQAGEQFF

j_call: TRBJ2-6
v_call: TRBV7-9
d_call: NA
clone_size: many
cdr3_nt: TGTGCCAGCAGCTTAGGATATGCGAGCTCTGGGGCCAACGTCCTGACTTTC
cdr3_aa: CASSLGYASSGANVLTF

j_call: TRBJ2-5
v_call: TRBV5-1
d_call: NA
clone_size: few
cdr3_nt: TGCGCCAGCAGCTTATCAGTGGGTAAGGTCGCGGTCGGACAAGAGACCCAGTACTTC
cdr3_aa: CASSLSVGKVAVGQETQYF

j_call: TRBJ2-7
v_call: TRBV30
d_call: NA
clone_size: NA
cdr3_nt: TGTGCCTGGTCGCAAAATCAACGGGAGCAGTACTTC
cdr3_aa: CAWSQNQREQYF

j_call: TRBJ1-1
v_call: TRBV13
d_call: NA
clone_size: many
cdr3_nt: TGTGCCAGCAGGCGTACAGGGACCCCCATGAACACTGAAGCTTTCTTT
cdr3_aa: CASRRTGTPMNTEAFF

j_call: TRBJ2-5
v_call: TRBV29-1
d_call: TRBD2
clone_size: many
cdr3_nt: TGCAGCGTCGGACTAGCGGGGGGCCAAGAGACCCAGTACTTC
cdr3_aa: CSVGLAGGQETQYF

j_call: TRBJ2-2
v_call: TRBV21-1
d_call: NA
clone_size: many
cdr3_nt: TGTGCCAGCACTTTAATAACCGGGGAGCTGTTTTTT
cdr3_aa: CASTLITGELFF

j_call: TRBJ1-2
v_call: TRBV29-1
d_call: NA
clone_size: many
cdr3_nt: TGCAGCGTTGTACGAGGGAATGGCTACACCTTC
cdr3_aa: CSVVRGNGYTF

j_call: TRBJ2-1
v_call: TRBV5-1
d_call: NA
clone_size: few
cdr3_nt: TGCGCCAGCAGCCTTGGCAGTTACAATGAGCAGTTCTTC
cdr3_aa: CASSLGSYNEQFF

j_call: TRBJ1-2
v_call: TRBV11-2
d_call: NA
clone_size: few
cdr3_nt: TGTGCCAGCAGCTTAGCCCTGAGGGCCCGCAACTATGGCTACACCTTC
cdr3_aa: CASSLALRARNYGYTF

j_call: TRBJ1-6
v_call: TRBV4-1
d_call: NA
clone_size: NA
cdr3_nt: TGCGCCAGCAGCCGGGGGGGCACATCACCCCTCCACTTT
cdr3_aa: CASSRGGTSPLHF

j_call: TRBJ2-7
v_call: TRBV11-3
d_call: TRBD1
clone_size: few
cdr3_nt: TGTGCCAGCAGCTACCTAGGACAGGGACCTTACCACGAGCAGTACTTC
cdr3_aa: CASSYLGQGPYHEQYF

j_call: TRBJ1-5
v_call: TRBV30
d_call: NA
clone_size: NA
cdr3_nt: TGTGCCTGGACCCAAGGGGGGCTTAGCAATCAGCCCCAGCATTTT
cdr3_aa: CAWTQGGLSNQPQHF

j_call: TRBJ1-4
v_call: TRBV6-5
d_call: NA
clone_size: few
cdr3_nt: TGTGCCAGCAGGGGAATCGGGGCTAATGAAAAACTGTTTTTT
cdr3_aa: CASRGIGANEKLFF

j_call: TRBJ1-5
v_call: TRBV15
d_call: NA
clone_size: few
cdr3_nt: TGTGCCACGGCCTGGCTAAGTGGCAATCAGCCCCAGCATTTT
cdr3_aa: CATAWLSGNQPQHF

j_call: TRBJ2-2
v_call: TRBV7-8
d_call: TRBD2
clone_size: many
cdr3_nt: TGTGCCAGCAGCTTAGATCGAACCCGGCGGCGGGGGGATACCGGGGAGCTGTTTTTT
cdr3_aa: CASSLDRTRRRGDTGELFF

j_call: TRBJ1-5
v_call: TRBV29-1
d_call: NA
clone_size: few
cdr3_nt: TGCAGCGTGGAGACTAACAGGGTTGGACAGCCCCAGCATTTT
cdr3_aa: CSVETNRVGQPQHF

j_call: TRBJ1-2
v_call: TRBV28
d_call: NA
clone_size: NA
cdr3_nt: TGTGCCAGCAGTTTCACTTCAGGGGCGGGCTACACCTTC
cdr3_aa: CASSFTSGAGYTF

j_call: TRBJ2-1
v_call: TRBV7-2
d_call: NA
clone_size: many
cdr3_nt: TGTGCCAGCAGCGTTAGCTCTAGCTCCTACAATGAGCAGTTCTTC
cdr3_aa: CASSVSSSSYNEQFF

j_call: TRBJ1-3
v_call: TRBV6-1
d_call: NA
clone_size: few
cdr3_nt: TGTGCCAGCAGTGAACAGGGTGGTTCCGGCACCATATATTTT
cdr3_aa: CASSEQGGSGTIYF

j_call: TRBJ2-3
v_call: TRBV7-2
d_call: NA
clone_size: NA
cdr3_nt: TGTGCCAGCAGCTTGGGGAGGAGTACAGATACGCAGTATTTT
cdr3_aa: CASSLGRSTDTQYF

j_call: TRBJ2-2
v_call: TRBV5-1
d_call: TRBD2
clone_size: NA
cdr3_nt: TGCGCCAGCAGGGGCGGACTAGACCACGGGGAGCTGTTTTTT
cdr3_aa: CASRGGLDHGELFF

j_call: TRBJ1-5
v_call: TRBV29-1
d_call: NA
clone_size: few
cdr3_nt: TGCAGCGTGAGGCAGGATAGCAATCAGCCCCAGCATTTT
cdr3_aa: CSVRQDSNQPQHF